Listed below are T cell receptor beta chains from one sample, sequenced in a study of vaccination and CD4 T cells after COVID-19. TCRdb processed the PCR reads anew with MiXCR; each CDR3 protein has one entry. Here the sample spans about 24,000 distinct CDR3 sequences, 40% to 50% being singletons. Antigens of these TCRs are unknown. Sequenced here: CD4+ T cells from blood, cultured in vitro, sampled about 7 months after SARS-CoV-2 vaccination. The receptor source for this set is a human donor who had recovered from COVID-19. CDR3s include the opening cysteine and the closing phenylalanine or tryptophan. Each record gives: CDR3 DNA, CDR3 protein, V gene, D gene, clone size, J gene. A D gene is named only where the DNA matches it firmly. Expanded clones get a size class; other rows say once, few or many, or leave the size out.

TGCAGTGGGGCGGGGGACAGGGCAACCTACGAGCAGTACTTC	CSGAGDRATYEQYF	TRBV20-1	TRBD1	few	TRBJ2-7
TGTGCCAGCAGCCCTCAAGAGACCCAGTACTTC	CASSPQETQYF	TRBV7-9	-	few	TRBJ2-5
TGTGCCACCAGTCGGGGTGGGTTGTCTAGCGGGAACTTCGAGACCCAGTACTTC	CATSRGGLSSGNFETQYF	TRBV24-1	TRBD2	-	TRBJ2-5
TGTGCCAGCAGCTTAGTTGGGGTGACTAGCGGGAGGAGGGGGTTTTACGAGCAGTACTTC	CASSLVGVTSGRRGFYEQYF	TRBV7-8	TRBD2	-	TRBJ2-7
TGCAGTGCTAGAGTCCCCACTTCCTACGAGCAGTACTTC	CSARVPTSYEQYF	TRBV20-1	-	-	TRBJ2-7
TGTGCCACCAGTGCGGGGCGGCGGACAGCAACCACAGATACGCAGTATTTT	CATSAGRRTATTDTQYF	TRBV24-1	-	few	TRBJ2-3
TGTGCCAGCAGCTCATGGGACAGAGTGAAGTTGAAGCAGTACTTC	CASSSWDRVKLKQYF	TRBV7-9	TRBD1	-	TRBJ2-7
TGCAGTGCGCAGACAGCTTACTTAGTAAACACTGAAGCTTTCTTT	CSAQTAYLVNTEAFF	TRBV20-1	-	-	TRBJ1-1
TGTGCCAGCAGCCTAGAGAATAGGGGGGGGGCCCTCGGCTACTACGAGCAGTACTTC	CASSLENRGGALGYYEQYF	TRBV7-8	-	-	TRBJ2-7
TGTGCCAGCAGTCTTCAGGGCAGGGGCAACAATGAGCAGTTCTTC	CASSLQGRGNNEQFF	TRBV28	-	-	TRBJ2-1
TGTGCCAGCAAGATCCGGCGACTTGAAGCTTTCTTT	CASKIRRLEAFF	TRBV12-3/TRBV12-4	-	-	TRBJ1-1